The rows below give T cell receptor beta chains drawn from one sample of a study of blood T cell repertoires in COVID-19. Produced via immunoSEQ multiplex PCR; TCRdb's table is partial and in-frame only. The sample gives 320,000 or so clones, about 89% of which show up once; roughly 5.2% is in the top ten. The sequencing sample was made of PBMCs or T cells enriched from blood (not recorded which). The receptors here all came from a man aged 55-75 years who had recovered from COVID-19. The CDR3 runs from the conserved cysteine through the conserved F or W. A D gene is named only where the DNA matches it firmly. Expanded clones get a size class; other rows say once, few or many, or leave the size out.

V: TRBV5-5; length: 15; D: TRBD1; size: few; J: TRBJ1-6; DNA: TGTGCCAGCAGCCCCCTGGACAGGGGGAATTCACCCCTCCACTTT; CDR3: CASSPLDRGNSPLHF
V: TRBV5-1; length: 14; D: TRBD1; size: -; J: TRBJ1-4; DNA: TGCGCCAGCAGCTTGGCCGGGACAGGGCTTGAACTGTTTTTT; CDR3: CASSLAGTGLELFF
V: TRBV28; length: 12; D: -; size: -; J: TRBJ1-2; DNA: -; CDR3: CASSYTWAGGAF
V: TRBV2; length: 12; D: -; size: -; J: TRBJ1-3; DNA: TGTGCCAGCAGCGAGTTTGGAAACACCATATATTTT; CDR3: CASSEFGNTIYF
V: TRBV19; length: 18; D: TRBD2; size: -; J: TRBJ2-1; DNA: TGTGCCAGTAGTGGGGGGACTAGCGGGAGGGTCTCCTACAATGAGCAGTTCTTC; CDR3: CASSGGTSGRVSYNEQFF
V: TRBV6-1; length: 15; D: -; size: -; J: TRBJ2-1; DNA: TGTGCCAGCAGTGCCGGAGGGCGAAGAAGCGATGAGCAGTTCTTC; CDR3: CASSAGGRRSDEQFF
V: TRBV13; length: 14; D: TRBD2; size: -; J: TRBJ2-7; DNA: TGTGCCAGCAGAATAGCGGGAGGGAACTACGAGCAGTACTTC; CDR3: CASRIAGGNYEQYF
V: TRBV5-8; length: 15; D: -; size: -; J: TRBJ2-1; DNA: TGTGCCAGCAGCCCAGGGGCTAGCTCCTACAATGAGCAGTTCTTC; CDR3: CASSPGASSYNEQFF
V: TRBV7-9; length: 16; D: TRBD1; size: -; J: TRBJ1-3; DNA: TGTGCCAGCAGCTTCTTACAGGGGGACTCTGGAAACACCATATATTTT; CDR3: CASSFLQGDSGNTIYF
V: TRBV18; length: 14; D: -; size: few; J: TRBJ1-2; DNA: TGTGCCAGCTCACCAGCAGGGGATCCCTATGGCTACACCTTC; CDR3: CASSPAGDPYGYTF
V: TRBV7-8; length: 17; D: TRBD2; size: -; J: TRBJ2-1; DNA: TGTGCCAGCAGCTTATTAGGGACTACCCTGTCCTACAATGAGCAGTTCTTC; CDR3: CASSLLGTTLSYNEQFF
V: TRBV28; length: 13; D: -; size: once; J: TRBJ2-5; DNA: TGTGCCAGCAGTCCTCAACGGCAAGAGACCCAGTACTTC; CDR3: CASSPQRQETQYF
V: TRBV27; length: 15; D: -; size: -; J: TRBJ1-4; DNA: TGTGCCAGCAGTTCACTCCAGGGATTGAATGAAAAACTGTTTTTT; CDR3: CASSSLQGLNEKLFF
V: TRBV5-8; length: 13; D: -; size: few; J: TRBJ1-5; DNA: TGTGCCAGCAGCTTGTACATCAATCAGCCCCAGCATTTT; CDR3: CASSLYINQPQHF
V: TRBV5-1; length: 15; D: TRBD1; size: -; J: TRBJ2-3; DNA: TGCGCCAGCAGGGGGGGGACAGGGGTCCCCGATACGCAGTATTTT; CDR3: CASRGGTGVPDTQYF
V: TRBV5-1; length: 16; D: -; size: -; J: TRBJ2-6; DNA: TGCGCCAGCAGCGTAGGACAGCAGGCCGGGGCCAACGTCCTGACTTTC; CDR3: CASSVGQQAGANVLTF
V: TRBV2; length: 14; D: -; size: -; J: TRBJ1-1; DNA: TGTGCCAGCAGTGAGCTGGTGGCGAACACTGAAGCTTTCTTT; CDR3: CASSELVANTEAFF
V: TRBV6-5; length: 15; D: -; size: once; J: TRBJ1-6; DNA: TGTGCCAGCAGTTACTTCGGGCAGGGAACGCGGTCCCTCCACTTT; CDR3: CASSYFGQGTRSLHF
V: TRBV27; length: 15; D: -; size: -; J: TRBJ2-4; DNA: TGTGCCAGCAGTTTTGGACGGGATAGCAAAAACATTCAGTACTTC; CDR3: CASSFGRDSKNIQYF
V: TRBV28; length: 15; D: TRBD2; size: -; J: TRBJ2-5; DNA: TGTGCCAGCAGTATCCTTAGCGGGACTAGAGAGACCCAGTACTTC; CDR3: CASSILSGTRETQYF
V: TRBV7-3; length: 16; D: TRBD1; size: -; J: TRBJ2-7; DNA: TGTGCCAGCAGCCCATACGGGACAGGGAGTCCCTACGAGCAGTACTTC; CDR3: CASSPYGTGSPYEQYF
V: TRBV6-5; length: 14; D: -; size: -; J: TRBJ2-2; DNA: TGTGCCAGCTTGGTCAGGCCATTCACCGGGGAGCTGTTTTTT; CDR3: CASLVRPFTGELFF
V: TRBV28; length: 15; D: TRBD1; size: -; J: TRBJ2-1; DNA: TGTGCCAGCAGACTATTGGGACAGGGCTACAATGAGCAGTTCTTC; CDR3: CASRLLGQGYNEQFF
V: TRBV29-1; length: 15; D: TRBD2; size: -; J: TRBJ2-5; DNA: TGCAGCGTGGCCGGGACTAGCGCCAAGAGGGAGACCCAGTACTTC; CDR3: CSVAGTSAKRETQYF
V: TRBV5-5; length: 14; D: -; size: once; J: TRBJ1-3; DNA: TGTGCCAGCAGCTTAGGACTCTCTGGAAACACCATATATTTT; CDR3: CASSLGLSGNTIYF
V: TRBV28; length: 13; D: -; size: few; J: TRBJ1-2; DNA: TGTGCCAGCAGTCCAGGGTGGGGCTATGGCTACACCTTC; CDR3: CASSPGWGYGYTF
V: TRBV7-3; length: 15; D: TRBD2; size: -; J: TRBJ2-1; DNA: TGTGCCAGCAGCTCGGGGACACTAGCGGGAGCTGAGCAGTTCTTC; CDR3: CASSSGTLAGAEQFF
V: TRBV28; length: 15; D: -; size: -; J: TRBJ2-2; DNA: TGTGCCAGCAGTTTAAGAGGACACAACACCGGGGAGCTGTTTTTT; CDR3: CASSLRGHNTGELFF
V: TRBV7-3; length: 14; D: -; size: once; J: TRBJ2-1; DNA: TGTGCCAGCAGCTTGGTGGGGGGGCCCAATAAGCAGTTCTTC; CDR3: CASSLVGGPNKQFF
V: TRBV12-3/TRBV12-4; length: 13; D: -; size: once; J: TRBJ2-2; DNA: TGTGCCAGCAGTTCACCCAGCGTCGGGGAGCTGTTTTTT; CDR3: CASSSPSVGELFF
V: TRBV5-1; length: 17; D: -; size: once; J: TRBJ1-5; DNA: TGCGCCAGCAGCTTCTTTGACAGACCCTATAGCAATCAGCCCCAGCATTTT; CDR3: CASSFFDRPYSNQPQHF
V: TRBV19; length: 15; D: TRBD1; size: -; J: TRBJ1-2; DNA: TGTGCCAGTAGTTCCGGGACAGGGGGCGCTTTTGGCTACACCTTC; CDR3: CASSSGTGGAFGYTF
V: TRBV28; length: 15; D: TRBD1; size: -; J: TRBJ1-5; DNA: TGTGCCAGCAACCTTGGGGACAGGAGGGGCCAGCCCCAGCATTTT; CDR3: CASNLGDRRGQPQHF
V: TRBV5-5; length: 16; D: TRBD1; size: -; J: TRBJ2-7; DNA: TGTGCCAGCAGCTGGGGGACAGGGGGAAGCTCCTACGAGCAGTACTTC; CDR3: CASSWGTGGSSYEQYF
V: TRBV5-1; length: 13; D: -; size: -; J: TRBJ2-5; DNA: TGCGCCAGCAGCTTACAACTACAAGAGACCCAGTACTTC; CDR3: CASSLQLQETQYF
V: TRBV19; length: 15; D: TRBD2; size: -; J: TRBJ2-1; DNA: TGTGCCAGTAGCCTCGGGACTAGCGGGAACAATGAGCAGTTCTTC; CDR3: CASSLGTSGNNEQFF
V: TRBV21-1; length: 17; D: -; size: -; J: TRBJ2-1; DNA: TGTGCCAGCAGCTCATTTCGAGGGACTAGCTCCTACAATGAGCAGTTCTTC; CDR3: CASSSFRGTSSYNEQFF
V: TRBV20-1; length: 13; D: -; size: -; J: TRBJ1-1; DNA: TGCAGTGCTAGTGGACAGATGAACACTGAAGCTTTCTTT; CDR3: CSASGQMNTEAFF
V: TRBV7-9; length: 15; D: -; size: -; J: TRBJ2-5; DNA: TGTGCCAGCAGCTTAGGGGCTGAGTTCAAGGAGACCCAGTACTTC; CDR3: CASSLGAEFKETQYF
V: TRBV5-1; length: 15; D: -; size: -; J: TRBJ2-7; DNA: TGCGCCAGCAGCTTGACCGGGGAGAGCTCCTACGAGCAGTACTTC; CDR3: CASSLTGESSYEQYF
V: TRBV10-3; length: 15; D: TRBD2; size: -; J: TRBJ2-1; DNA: TGTGCCATCAAATCCGGGACTAGCGGGGCCAATGAGCAGTTCTTC; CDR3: CAIKSGTSGANEQFF
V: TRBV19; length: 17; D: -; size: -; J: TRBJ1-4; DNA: TGTGCCAGTAGTATAGATCGTATACAGGCTTACGGCGAAAAACTGTTTTTT; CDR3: CASSIDRIQAYGEKLFF
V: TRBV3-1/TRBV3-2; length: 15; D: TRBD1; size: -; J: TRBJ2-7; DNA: TGTGCCAGCAGCCAAGATCTGGACAGGGGCCACGAGCAGTACTTC; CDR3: CASSQDLDRGHEQYF
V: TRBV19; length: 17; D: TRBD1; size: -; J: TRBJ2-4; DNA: TGTGCCAGTAGTCCCCGACAGGGACGATTAGCCAAAAACATTCAGTACTTC; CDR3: CASSPRQGRLAKNIQYF
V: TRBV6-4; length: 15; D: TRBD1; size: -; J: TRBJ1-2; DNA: TGTGCCAGCAGTGATTCCAAGACAGGGCTCTATGGCTACACCTTC; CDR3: CASSDSKTGLYGYTF
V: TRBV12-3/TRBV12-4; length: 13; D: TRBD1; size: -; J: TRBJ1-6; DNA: TGTGCCAGCAGTCGGGACAGTTCTTCACCCCTCCACTTT; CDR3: CASSRDSSSPLHF